This T cell receptor (beta chain) is from a study of monozygotic twins with inflammatory bowel disease. TCRdb reprocessed the 5' RACE reads; each CDR3 protein has one entry and no DNA is given. This listing includes 400,000 to 500,000 distinct CDR3 sequences. CDR1 is DFQATT and CDR2 is SNEGSKA in the germline V gene (reference sequence). The CDR3 has 14 residues. Study outcomes and limitations: Diversity of TCRbeta measured by inverse Simpson was lower in IBD patients than in healthy co-twins.

As concerns this clonotype: Its target is unknown.

The source of this sequence is a human donor with ulcerative colitis or Crohn's disease, or a healthy co-twin of an affected twin (not recorded which). The J gene is TRBJ1-1, the V gene TRBV20-1; TCRdb selects TRBD1, and the lack of DNA leaves this call unchecked. The sequencing sample was made of blood. CDR3 sequence reads: CSARDQNRGTEAFF.